A selection of T cell receptor beta chains follows, all from one sample in a study of T cell responses to AZD1222 COVID-19 vaccine. The repertoire was sequenced with immunoSEQ multiplex PCR; TCRdb's copy has only in-frame clones and lacks some. The sample has 90,000 to 120,000 clones; nearly 90% are singletons. The source was peripheral blood, collected 28 days after the second AZD1222 dose. The receptors stem from an adult who received the AZD1222 COVID-19 vaccine. CDR3s include the opening cysteine and the closing phenylalanine or tryptophan. Each record gives: clone size, J gene, V gene, D gene, CDR3 DNA, CDR3 protein. The D gene is left open where the match is weak. Expanded clones get a size class; other rows say once, few or many, or leave the size out.

clone_size: .
j_call: TRBJ2-1
v_call: TRBV6-1
d_call: .
cdr3_nt: TGTGCCAGCAGTGAAGATCAGGGGCCAACCTACAATGAGCAGTTCTTC
cdr3_aa: CASSEDQGPTYNEQFF

clone_size: .
j_call: TRBJ2-5
v_call: TRBV20-1
d_call: .
cdr3_nt: TGCAGTGCTAGTGATAGGGGGGGTTTAAGGGAGACCCAGTACTTC
cdr3_aa: CSASDRGGLRETQYF

clone_size: .
j_call: TRBJ2-7
v_call: TRBV2
d_call: .
cdr3_nt: TGTGCCAGCAGAGGGGACGGTGAATACGAGCAGTACTTC
cdr3_aa: CASRGDGEYEQYF

clone_size: .
j_call: TRBJ2-5
v_call: TRBV7-9
d_call: .
cdr3_nt: TGTGCCAGCAGCTCCTCATTCGCGGAAGAGACCCAGTACTTC
cdr3_aa: CASSSSFAEETQYF

clone_size: .
j_call: TRBJ1-4
v_call: TRBV25-1
d_call: .
cdr3_nt: TGTGCCAGCAGTGAATCGGGCAGGGAAAAACTGTTTTTT
cdr3_aa: CASSESGREKLFF

clone_size: .
j_call: TRBJ2-2
v_call: TRBV7-8
d_call: TRBD2
cdr3_nt: TGTGCCAGCAGCAGGGCGGGGGCCGGGGAGCTGTTTTTT
cdr3_aa: CASSRAGAGELFF

clone_size: .
j_call: TRBJ2-2
v_call: TRBV25-1
d_call: .
cdr3_nt: TGTGCCAGCAGTGAGGGCGGCCCGAACACCGGGGAGCTGTTTTTT
cdr3_aa: CASSEGGPNTGELFF

clone_size: .
j_call: TRBJ2-1
v_call: TRBV11-2
d_call: .
cdr3_nt: TGTGCCAGCAGCTTAGTGAGGGGAAGATACAATGAGCAGTTCTTC
cdr3_aa: CASSLVRGRYNEQFF

clone_size: .
j_call: TRBJ1-3
v_call: TRBV7-8
d_call: TRBD1
cdr3_nt: TGTGCCAGCAGCTTGGACAGGGATGGAAACACCATATATTTT
cdr3_aa: CASSLDRDGNTIYF

clone_size: .
j_call: TRBJ2-7
v_call: TRBV5-4
d_call: TRBD1
cdr3_nt: TGTGCCAGCAGCTCCGGGACAGGTGTATACGAGCAGTACTTC
cdr3_aa: CASSSGTGVYEQYF

clone_size: .
j_call: TRBJ2-7
v_call: TRBV6-5
d_call: .
cdr3_nt: TGTGCCAGCAGCCTCGGACAGTTCTACGAGCAGTACTTC
cdr3_aa: CASSLGQFYEQYF

clone_size: .
j_call: TRBJ1-4
v_call: TRBV18
d_call: .
cdr3_nt: TGTGCCAGCTCACCCGGTGCAACTAATGAAAAACTGTTTTTT
cdr3_aa: CASSPGATNEKLFF

clone_size: .
j_call: TRBJ1-1
v_call: TRBV3-1/TRBV3-2
d_call: .
cdr3_nt: TGTGCCAGCAGCCAAGGCCATGGGAACACTGAAGCTTTCTTT
cdr3_aa: CASSQGHGNTEAFF

clone_size: .
j_call: TRBJ2-1
v_call: TRBV9
d_call: .
cdr3_nt: TGTGCCAGCAGCGCGGGGACTTTGGCTGGCTCCTACAATGAGCAGTTCTTC
cdr3_aa: CASSAGTLAGSYNEQFF

clone_size: .
j_call: TRBJ2-1
v_call: TRBV5-1
d_call: .
cdr3_nt: TGCGCCAGCAGCCCTCCAGCCAATGAGCAGTTCTTC
cdr3_aa: CASSPPANEQFF

clone_size: .
j_call: TRBJ2-7
v_call: TRBV4-3
d_call: TRBD2
cdr3_nt: TGCGCCAGCAGCCAATGGGGAAGCGGGAGCCCCTACGAGCAGTACTTC
cdr3_aa: CASSQWGSGSPYEQYF

clone_size: once
j_call: TRBJ2-6
v_call: TRBV2
d_call: TRBD1
cdr3_nt: TGTGCCAGCAAGCAGGGGGCGAGGTCTGGGGCCAACGTCCTGACTTTC
cdr3_aa: CASKQGARSGANVLTF

clone_size: .
j_call: TRBJ1-4
v_call: TRBV18
d_call: .
cdr3_nt: TGTGCCAGCTCAAACGGGTCTAATGAAAAACTGTTTTTT
cdr3_aa: CASSNGSNEKLFF

clone_size: .
j_call: TRBJ2-3
v_call: TRBV2
d_call: .
cdr3_nt: TGTGCCATCGCCCCTAACTATAGCACAGATACGCAGTATTTT
cdr3_aa: CAIAPNYSTDTQYF

clone_size: .
j_call: TRBJ2-5
v_call: TRBV5-4
d_call: TRBD2
cdr3_nt: TGTGCCAGCAGCTTGACGGCTAGCGGGGCAGAGACCCAGTACTTC
cdr3_aa: CASSLTASGAETQYF

clone_size: once
j_call: TRBJ1-4
v_call: TRBV2
d_call: .
cdr3_nt: TGTGCCAGCAGGAAGGATGATGAAAAACTGTTTTTT
cdr3_aa: CASRKDDEKLFF

clone_size: .
j_call: TRBJ2-2
v_call: TRBV4-1
d_call: TRBD1
cdr3_nt: TGCGCCAGCAGCCAAGCGGCGCCGGGACAGGGAGGGGTGAGGTCCGGGGAGCTGTTTTTT
cdr3_aa: CASSQAAPGQGGVRSGELFF

clone_size: .
j_call: TRBJ2-7
v_call: TRBV9
d_call: .
cdr3_nt: TGTGCCAGCAGCGCGGACCGGGACCCAAACGAGCAGTACTTC
cdr3_aa: CASSADRDPNEQYF

clone_size: .
j_call: TRBJ1-1
v_call: TRBV12-3/TRBV12-4
d_call: .
cdr3_nt: TGTGCCAGCGGGACACCCAACACTGAAGCTTTCTTT
cdr3_aa: CASGTPNTEAFF

clone_size: .
j_call: TRBJ1-2
v_call: TRBV4-3
d_call: .
cdr3_nt: TGCGCCAGCAGCCAAGAGACAGAGTGGGCTAACTATGGCTACACCTTC
cdr3_aa: CASSQETEWANYGYTF

clone_size: .
j_call: TRBJ1-6
v_call: TRBV6-6
d_call: TRBD1
cdr3_nt: TGTGCCAGCAGTTTTACAGGGGGCTCATATAATTCACCCCTCCACTTT
cdr3_aa: CASSFTGGSYNSPLHF

clone_size: .
j_call: TRBJ2-3
v_call: TRBV13
d_call: .
cdr3_nt: TGTGCCAGCAGCCCAATCGAGGTAAACACAGATACGCAGTATTTT
cdr3_aa: CASSPIEVNTDTQYF

clone_size: .
j_call: TRBJ2-2
v_call: TRBV7-6
d_call: .
cdr3_nt: TGTGCCAGCAGCTCCCTGGACCCCGGGGAGCTGTTTTTT
cdr3_aa: CASSSLDPGELFF

clone_size: .
j_call: TRBJ2-7
v_call: TRBV27
d_call: .
cdr3_nt: TGTGCCAGCAGTTCTTCAGGGGTCCCCTCGGACGAGCAGTACTTC
cdr3_aa: CASSSSGVPSDEQYF

clone_size: once
j_call: TRBJ1-6
v_call: TRBV7-6
d_call: TRBD1
cdr3_nt: TGTGCCAGCAGATGGGACAGGGGGCGGTTGGATAATTCACCCCTCCACTTT
cdr3_aa: CASRWDRGRLDNSPLHF

clone_size: few
j_call: TRBJ2-7
v_call: TRBV14
d_call: .
cdr3_nt: TGTGCCAGCAGCCAAGATAACGGGGGCTACGAGCAGTACTTC
cdr3_aa: CASSQDNGGYEQYF

clone_size: .
j_call: TRBJ2-5
v_call: TRBV12-3/TRBV12-4
d_call: TRBD1
cdr3_nt: TGTGCCAGCAGTCGGGACAGCCAAGAGACCCAGTACTTC
cdr3_aa: CASSRDSQETQYF

clone_size: .
j_call: TRBJ2-2
v_call: TRBV19
d_call: .
cdr3_nt: TGTGCCAGTAGTATCCCGAACCTCAACACCGGGGAGCTGTTTTTT
cdr3_aa: CASSIPNLNTGELFF

clone_size: .
j_call: TRBJ2-7
v_call: TRBV5-1
d_call: .
cdr3_nt: TGCGCCAGCAGCCCAGACCCAAACTACGAGCAGTACTTC
cdr3_aa: CASSPDPNYEQYF

clone_size: .
j_call: TRBJ2-5
v_call: TRBV5-1
d_call: .
cdr3_nt: TGCGCCAGCAACGTGGCGGGTAGCGGTAAAGAGACCCAGTACTTC
cdr3_aa: CASNVAGSGKETQYF

clone_size: .
j_call: TRBJ1-2
v_call: TRBV6-5
d_call: .
cdr3_nt: TGTGCCAGCCGGATGGGGGAAGGATATGGCTACACCTTC
cdr3_aa: CASRMGEGYGYTF

clone_size: .
j_call: TRBJ1-4
v_call: TRBV11-2
d_call: .
cdr3_nt: TGTGCCAGCAGCTTAGGGGGCCCCCGGACTAATGAAAAACTGTTTTTT
cdr3_aa: CASSLGGPRTNEKLFF

clone_size: few
j_call: TRBJ1-2
v_call: TRBV18
d_call: .
cdr3_nt: TGTGCCAGCTCACCCTCACAGACGATTCATGGCTACACCTTC
cdr3_aa: CASSPSQTIHGYTF

clone_size: .
j_call: TRBJ2-7
v_call: TRBV9
d_call: .
cdr3_nt: TGTGCCAGCAGCCCAGGGACGGTACCCTACGAGCAGTACTTC
cdr3_aa: CASSPGTVPYEQYF

clone_size: few
j_call: TRBJ1-6
v_call: TRBV27
d_call: .
cdr3_nt: TGTGCCAGCAGTTTATCGCGGGGTTTCCGGTCACCCCTCCACTTT
cdr3_aa: CASSLSRGFRSPLHF

clone_size: .
j_call: TRBJ2-5
v_call: TRBV14
d_call: .
cdr3_nt: TGTGCCAGCAGCCAAGAATACAGTCAAGAGACCCAGTACTTC
cdr3_aa: CASSQEYSQETQYF

clone_size: .
j_call: TRBJ2-7
v_call: TRBV27
d_call: TRBD1
cdr3_nt: TGTGCCAGCAGTCGCTCCGTGACAGGGGGCTACGAGCAGTACTTC
cdr3_aa: CASSRSVTGGYEQYF

clone_size: .
j_call: TRBJ1-1
v_call: TRBV6-5
d_call: .
cdr3_nt: TGTGCCAGCAGTTACGGGGGGAACACTGAAGCTTTCTTT
cdr3_aa: CASSYGGNTEAFF

clone_size: .
j_call: TRBJ2-7
v_call: TRBV4-3
d_call: .
cdr3_nt: TGCGCCAGCAGCCAAGTTCGTGGGTCGGGGTTGGCCGAGCAGTACTTC
cdr3_aa: CASSQVRGSGLAEQYF

clone_size: .
j_call: TRBJ2-7
v_call: TRBV7-8
d_call: TRBD1
cdr3_nt: TGTGCCAGCAGCTTAGCGCCGGCAGGGGGAACCTACGAGCAGTACTTC
cdr3_aa: CASSLAPAGGTYEQYF

clone_size: .
j_call: TRBJ2-7
v_call: TRBV6-5
d_call: .
cdr3_nt: TGTGCCAGCAGTTACTCAGGGAAAGCCTACGAGCAGTACTTC
cdr3_aa: CASSYSGKAYEQYF

clone_size: .
j_call: TRBJ2-1
v_call: TRBV7-2
d_call: .
cdr3_nt: TGTGCCAGCAGCTTAGGGCCCCGTAACCCCTATGAGCAGTTCTTC
cdr3_aa: CASSLGPRNPYEQFF

clone_size: .
j_call: TRBJ2-3
v_call: TRBV18
d_call: TRBD1
cdr3_nt: TGTGCCAGCTCACGGGACAGGGGAACAGATACGCAGTATTTT
cdr3_aa: CASSRDRGTDTQYF

clone_size: .
j_call: TRBJ2-2
v_call: TRBV5-1
d_call: .
cdr3_nt: TGCGCCAGCACGCCATCGGGACGGACGAACACCGGGGAGCTGTTTTTT
cdr3_aa: CASTPSGRTNTGELFF